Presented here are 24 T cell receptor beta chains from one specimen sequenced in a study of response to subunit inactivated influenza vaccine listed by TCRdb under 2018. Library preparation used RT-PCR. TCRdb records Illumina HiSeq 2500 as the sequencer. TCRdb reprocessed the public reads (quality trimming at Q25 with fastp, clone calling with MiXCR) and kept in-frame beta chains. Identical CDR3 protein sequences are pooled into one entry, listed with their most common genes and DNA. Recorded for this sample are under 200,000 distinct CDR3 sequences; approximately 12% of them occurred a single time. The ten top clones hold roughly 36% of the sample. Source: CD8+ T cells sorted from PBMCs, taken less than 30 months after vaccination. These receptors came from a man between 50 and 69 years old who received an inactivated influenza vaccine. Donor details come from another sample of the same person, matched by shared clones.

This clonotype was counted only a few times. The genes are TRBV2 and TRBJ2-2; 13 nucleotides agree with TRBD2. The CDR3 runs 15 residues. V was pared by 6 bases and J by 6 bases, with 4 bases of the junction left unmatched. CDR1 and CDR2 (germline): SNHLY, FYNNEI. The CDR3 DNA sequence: TGTGCCAGCAGGGCCGGGACTAGCGGGGCCGGGGAGCTGTTTTTT. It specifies CASRAGTSGAGELFF.

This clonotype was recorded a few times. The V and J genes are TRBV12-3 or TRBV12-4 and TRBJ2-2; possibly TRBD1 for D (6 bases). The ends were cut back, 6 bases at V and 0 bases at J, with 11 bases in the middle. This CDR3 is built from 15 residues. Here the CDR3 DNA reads TGTGCCAGCAGGGGGGCCTCAACGAACACCGGGGAGCTGTTTTTT. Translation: CASRGASTNTGELFF.

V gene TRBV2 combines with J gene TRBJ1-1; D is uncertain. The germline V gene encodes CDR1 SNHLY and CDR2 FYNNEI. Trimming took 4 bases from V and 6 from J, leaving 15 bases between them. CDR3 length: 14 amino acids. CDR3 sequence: CASSGRGAGSEAFF. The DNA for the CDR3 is TGTGCCAGCAGTGGACGAGGCGCTGGGTCTGAAGCTTTCTTT.

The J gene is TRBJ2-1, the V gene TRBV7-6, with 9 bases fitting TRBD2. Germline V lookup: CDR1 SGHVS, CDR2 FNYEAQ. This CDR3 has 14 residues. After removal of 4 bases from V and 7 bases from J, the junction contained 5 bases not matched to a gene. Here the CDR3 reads CASSYRAGGNEQFF. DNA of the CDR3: TGTGCCAGCAGCTACAGAGCGGGGGGAAATGAGCAGTTCTTC. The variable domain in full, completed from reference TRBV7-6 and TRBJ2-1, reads GAGVSQSPRYKVTKRGQDVALRCDPISGHVSLYWYRQALGQGPEFLTYFNYEAQQDKSGLPNDRFSAERPEGSISTLTIQRTEQRDSAMYRCASSYRAGGNEQFFGPGTRLTVL.

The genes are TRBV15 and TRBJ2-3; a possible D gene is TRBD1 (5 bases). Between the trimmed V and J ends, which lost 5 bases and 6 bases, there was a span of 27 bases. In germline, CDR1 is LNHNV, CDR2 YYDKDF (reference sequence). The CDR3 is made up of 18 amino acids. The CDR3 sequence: CATSQGVEATSFMDTQYF. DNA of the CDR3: TGTGCCACCAGCCAAGGGGTAGAGGCTACAAGCTTTATGGATACGCAGTATTTT.

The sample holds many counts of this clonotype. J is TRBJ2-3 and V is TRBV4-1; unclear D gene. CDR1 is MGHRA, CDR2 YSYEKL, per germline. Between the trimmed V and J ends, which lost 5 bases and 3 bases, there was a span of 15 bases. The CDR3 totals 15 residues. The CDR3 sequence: CASSARTTLTDTQYF. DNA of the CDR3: TGCGCCAGCAGCGCCCGGACCACACTGACAGATACGCAGTATTTT.

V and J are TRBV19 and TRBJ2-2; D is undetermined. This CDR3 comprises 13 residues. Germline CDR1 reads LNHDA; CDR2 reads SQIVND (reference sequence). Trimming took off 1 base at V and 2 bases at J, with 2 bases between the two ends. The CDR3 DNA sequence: TGTGCCAGTAGTATAGGAAACACCGGGGAGCTGTTTTTT. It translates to CASSIGNTGELFF. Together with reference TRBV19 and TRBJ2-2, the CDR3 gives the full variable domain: DGGITQSPKYLFRKEGQNVTLSCEQNLNHDAMYWYRQDPGQGLRLIYYSQIVNDFQKGDIAEGYSVSREKKESFPLTVTSAQKNPTAFYLCASSIGNTGELFFGEGSRLTVL.

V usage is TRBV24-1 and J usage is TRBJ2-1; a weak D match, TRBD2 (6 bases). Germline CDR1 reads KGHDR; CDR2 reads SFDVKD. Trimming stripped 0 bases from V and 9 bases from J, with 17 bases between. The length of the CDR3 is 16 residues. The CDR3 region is CATSDLPGGSVIEQFF. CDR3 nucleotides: TGTGCCACCAGTGATTTGCCCGGGGGTTCAGTAATTGAGCAGTTCTTC.

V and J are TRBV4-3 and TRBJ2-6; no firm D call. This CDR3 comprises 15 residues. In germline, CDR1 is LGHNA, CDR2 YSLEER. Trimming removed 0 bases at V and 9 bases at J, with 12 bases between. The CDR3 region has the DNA TGCGCCAGCAGCCAAGATTGGGCCCAGAGCAACGTCCTGACTTTC. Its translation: CASSQDWAQSNVLTF.

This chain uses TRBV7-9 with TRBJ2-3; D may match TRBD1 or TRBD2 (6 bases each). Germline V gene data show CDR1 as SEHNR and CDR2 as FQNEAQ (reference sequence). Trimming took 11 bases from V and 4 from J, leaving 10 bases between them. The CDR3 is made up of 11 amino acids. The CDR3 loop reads CAAGGPDTQYF. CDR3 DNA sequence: TGTGCCGCTGGGGGGCCAGATACGCAGTATTTT. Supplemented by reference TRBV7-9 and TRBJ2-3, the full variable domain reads DTGVSQNPRHKITKRGQNVTFRCDPISEHNRLYWYRQTLGQGPEFLTYFQNEAQLEKSRLLSDRFSAERPKGSFSTLEIQRTEQGDSAMYLCAAGGPDTQYFGPGTRLTVL.

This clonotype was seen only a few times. This chain's CDR3 is CASSEYSRRDQPQHF. The CDR3 coding sequence is TGTGCCAGCAGTGAATACAGCCGGAGGGACCAGCCCCAGCATTTT. The chain combines TRBV6-1 with TRBJ1-5; D is possibly TRBD1 (5 bases). Germline-derived CDR1 and CDR2 are MNHNS and SASEGT. V gave up 2 bases and J gave up 7 bases, with 15 bases separating them. CDR3 length: 15 amino acids.

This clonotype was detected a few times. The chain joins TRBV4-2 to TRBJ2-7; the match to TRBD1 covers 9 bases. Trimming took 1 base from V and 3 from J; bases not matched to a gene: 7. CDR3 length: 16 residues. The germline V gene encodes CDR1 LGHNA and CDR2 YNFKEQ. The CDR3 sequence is CASSQGPGQGGYEQYF. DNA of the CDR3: TGTGCCAGCAGCCAAGGCCCGGGACAGGGTGGCTACGAGCAGTACTTC.

The DNA for the CDR3 is TGCAGTGCTAGCGATTACGGGAACACTGAAGCTTTCTTT. Its translation is CSASDYGNTEAFF. The chain is built from TRBV20-1 and TRBJ1-1, with no clear D. V was cut by 3 bases and J by 1 base, with 9 bases left in between. Germline V lookup: CDR1 DFQATT, CDR2 SNEGSKA (reference sequence). This CDR3 comprises 13 residues.

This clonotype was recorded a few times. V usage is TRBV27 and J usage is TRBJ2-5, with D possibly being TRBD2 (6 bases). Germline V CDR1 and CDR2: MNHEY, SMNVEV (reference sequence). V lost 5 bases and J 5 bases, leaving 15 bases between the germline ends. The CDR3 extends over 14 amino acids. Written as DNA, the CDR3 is TGTGCCAGCAGTGCCCGTCCGAGCGGGGAGACCCAGTACTTC. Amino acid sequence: CASSARPSGETQYF.

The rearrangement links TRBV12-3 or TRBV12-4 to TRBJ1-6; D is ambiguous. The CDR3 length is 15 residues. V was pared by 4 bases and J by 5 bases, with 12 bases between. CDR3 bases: TGTGCCAGCAGTTACAGAGATGCTAATAATTCACCCCTCCACTTT. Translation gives CASSYRDANNSPLHF.

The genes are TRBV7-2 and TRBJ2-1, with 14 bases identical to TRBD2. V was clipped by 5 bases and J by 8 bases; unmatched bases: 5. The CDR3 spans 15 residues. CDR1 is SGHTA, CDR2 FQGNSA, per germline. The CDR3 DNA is TGTGCCAGCAGCATTGGACTAGCGGGAGGTTATGAGCAGTTCTTC. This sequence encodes CASSIGLAGGYEQFF.

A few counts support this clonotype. CDR3 coding DNA: TGTGCCAGCAACGGCCAGGGGGCGCCGGCCGAGCAGTACTTC. It codes for CASNGQGAPAEQYF. The genes are TRBV6-1 and TRBJ2-7, with TRBD1 matching over 8 bases. The CDR3 extends over 14 amino acids. The germline gives CDR1 MNHNS, CDR2 SASEGT. J was trimmed by 6 bases and V by 7 bases; bases with no gene match: 11.

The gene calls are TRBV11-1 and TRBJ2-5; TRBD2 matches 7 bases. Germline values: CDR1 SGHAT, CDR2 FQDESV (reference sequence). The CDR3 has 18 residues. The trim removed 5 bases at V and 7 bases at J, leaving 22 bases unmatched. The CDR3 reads CASSPLRGELGGEGTQYF. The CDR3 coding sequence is TGTGCCAGCAGCCCATTACGGGGGGAACTCGGAGGCGAAGGGACCCAGTACTTC.

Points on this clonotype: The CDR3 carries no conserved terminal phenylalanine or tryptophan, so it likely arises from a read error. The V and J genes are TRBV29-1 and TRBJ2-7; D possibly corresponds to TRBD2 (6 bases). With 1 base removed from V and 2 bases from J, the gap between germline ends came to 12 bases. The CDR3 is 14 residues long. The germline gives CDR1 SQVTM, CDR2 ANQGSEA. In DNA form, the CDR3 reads TGCAGCGTTGAAGGAGTAGCGGATACCTACGAGCAGTACATC. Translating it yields CSVEGVADTYEQYI.

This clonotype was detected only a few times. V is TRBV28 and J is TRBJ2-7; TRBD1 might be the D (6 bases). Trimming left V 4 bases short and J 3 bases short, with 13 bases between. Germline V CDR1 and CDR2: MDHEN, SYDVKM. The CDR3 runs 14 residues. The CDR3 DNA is TGTGCCAGCAGTTCATGGGGGCTACTCTACGAGCAGTACTTC. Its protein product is CASSSWGLLYEQYF.

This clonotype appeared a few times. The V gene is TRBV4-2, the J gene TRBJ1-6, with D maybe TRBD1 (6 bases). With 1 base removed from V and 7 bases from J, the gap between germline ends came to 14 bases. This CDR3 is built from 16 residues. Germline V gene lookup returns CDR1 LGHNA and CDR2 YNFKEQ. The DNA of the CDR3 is TGTGCCAGCAGCCAAGTTCTAGGGGGGCAAAATTCACCCCTCCACTTT. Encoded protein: CASSQVLGGQNSPLHF.

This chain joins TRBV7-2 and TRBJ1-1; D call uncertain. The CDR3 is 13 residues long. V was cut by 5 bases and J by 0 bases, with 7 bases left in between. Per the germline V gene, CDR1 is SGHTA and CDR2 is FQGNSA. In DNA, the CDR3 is TGTGCCAGCAGCCCATGGGTGAACACTGAAGCTTTCTTT. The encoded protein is CASSPWVNTEAFF.

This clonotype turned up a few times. CDR3 sequence: CASSLATGGPKNIQYF. CDR3 bases: TGCGCCAGCAGCTTGGCCACAGGGGGACCCAAAAACATTCAGTACTTC. This sequence joins TRBV5-1 and TRBJ2-4; 8 bases match TRBD1. Germline V gene data show CDR1 as SGHRS and CDR2 as YFSETQ. The length of the CDR3 is 16 residues. J lost 2 bases, V lost 0 bases, and 4 bases had no gene match. The full variable domain, its missing parts supplied by reference TRBV5-1 and TRBJ2-4, is KAGVTQTPRYLIKTRGQQVTLSCSPISGHRSVSWYQQTPGQGLQFLFEYFSETQRNKGNFPGRFSGRQFSNSRSEMNVSTLELGDSALYLCASSLATGGPKNIQYFGAGTRLSVL.

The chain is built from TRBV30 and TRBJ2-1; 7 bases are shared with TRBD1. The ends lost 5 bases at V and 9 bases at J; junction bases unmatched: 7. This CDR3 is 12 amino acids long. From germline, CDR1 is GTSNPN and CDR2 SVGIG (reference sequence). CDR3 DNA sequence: TGTGCCTGGGACAGGGTGATAGGTGAGCAGTTCTTC. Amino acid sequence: CAWDRVIGEQFF.